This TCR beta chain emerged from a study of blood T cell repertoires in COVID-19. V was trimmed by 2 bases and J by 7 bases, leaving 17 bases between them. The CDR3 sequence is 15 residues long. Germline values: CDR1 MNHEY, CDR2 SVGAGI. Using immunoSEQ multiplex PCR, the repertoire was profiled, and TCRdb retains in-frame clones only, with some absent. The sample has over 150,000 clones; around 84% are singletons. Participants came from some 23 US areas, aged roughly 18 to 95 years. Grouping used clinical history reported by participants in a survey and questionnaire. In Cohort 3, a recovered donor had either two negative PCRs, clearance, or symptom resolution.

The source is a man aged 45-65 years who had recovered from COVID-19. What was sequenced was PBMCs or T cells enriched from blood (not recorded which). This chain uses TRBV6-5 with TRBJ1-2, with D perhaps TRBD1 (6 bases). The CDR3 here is CASSYGEQGYGGYTF. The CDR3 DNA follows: TGTGCCAGCAGTTACGGGGAACAGGGATATGGTGGCTACACCTTC.